One sample yielded the 7 T cell receptor beta chains listed below, sequenced in a study of T cells after yellow fever vaccination. TCRdb called the 5' RACE reads again in MiXCR, with one record for every CDR3 protein. This table has 510,000 or so distinct CDR3 sequences, roughly 19% appearing once. The sample here was PBMCs, taken 15 days after the yellow fever booster vaccination. All receptors derive from a man aged 25-45 years who received the YFV17D yellow fever vaccine.

The rearrangement joins TRBV15 to TRBJ2-3; D gene uncertain. V was pared by 0 bases and J by 4 bases, with 5 bases between. The length of the CDR3 is 13 residues. Germline values: CDR1 LNHNV, CDR2 YYDKDF (reference sequence). This chain's CDR3 is CATSRDAADTQYF. Here the CDR3 DNA reads TGTGCCACCAGCAGAGATGCGGCAGATACGCAGTATTTT.

This clonotype was seen a handful of times. This chain links TRBV20-1 with TRBJ2-5, with D possibly called TRBD1 or TRBD2 (5 bases each). This CDR3 is 14 amino acids long. Trimming stripped 5 bases from V and 5 bases from J, with 18 bases between. CDR1 is DFQATT, CDR2 SNEGSKA, per germline (reference sequence). This CDR3 reads CSAASPGRGETQYF. As DNA, the CDR3 is TGCAGTGCTGCTAGCCCGGGACGTGGGGAGACCCAGTACTTC.

V is TRBV27 and J is TRBJ1-5, with 10 bases lining up with TRBD1. CDR3 size: 15 residues. Trimming took 5 bases from V and 5 from J; bases not matched to a gene: 6. CDR1 and CDR2 from the germline V gene are MNHEY and SMNVEV (reference sequence). The CDR3 DNA reads as TGTGCCAGCAGTCCGGGACAGGGGACCTATCAGCCCCAGCATTTT. Encoded protein: CASSPGQGTYQPQHF.

V and J are TRBV20-1 and TRBJ2-3; D is undetermined. Trimming pared 3 bases from V and 3 bases from J, leaving 7 bases between. Germline lookup yields CDR1 DFQATT and CDR2 SNEGSKA (reference sequence). The CDR3 totals 12 residues. The CDR3 reads CSASSETDTQYF. The CDR3 coding sequence is TGCAGTGCTAGTTCTGAGACAGATACGCAGTATTTT.

This chain connects TRBV20-1 to TRBJ2-1, with 10 bases fitting TRBD2. CDR3 length: 15 amino acids. Germline CDR1 and CDR2: DFQATT and SNEGSKA (reference sequence). The V and J ends lost 1 base and 3 bases, in that order; junction bases with no gene match: 3. The CDR3 sequence: CSARGGTSDYNEQFF. DNA of the CDR3: TGCAGTGCTAGAGGGGGGACTAGCGACTACAATGAGCAGTTCTTC.

This clonotype has more than one count but fewer than ten. The chain combines TRBV5-1 with TRBJ2-2, with D perhaps matching TRBD2 (6 bases). Germline lookup yields CDR1 SGHRS and CDR2 YFSETQ. Trimming took 6 bases from V and 1 from J, leaving 22 bases between them. The CDR3 spans 18 residues. CDR3 protein: CASTLRVLAYLNTGELFF. The CDR3 bases are TGCGCCAGCACCCTACGGGTCCTAGCGTACCTGAACACCGGGGAGCTGTTTTTT.

This clonotype was found a few times. The CDR3 sequence is CSATGPNRGGYEQYF. The CDR3 DNA is TGCAGTGCCACCGGTCCTAACAGGGGGGGCTACGAGCAGTACTTC. V usage is TRBV20-1 and J usage is TRBJ2-7, with a weak D call TRBD1 (8 bases). This CDR3 region has 15 residues. The V gene's germline CDR1 is DFQATT and CDR2 SNEGSKA (reference sequence). Trimming removed 6 bases at V and 3 bases at J, with 21 bases between.